The 8 T cell receptor beta chains listed next were all sequenced from one sample in a study of blood T cells in healthy people across ages (dated by TCRdb to about 2015). To prepare the library, 5' RACE was applied. The instrument was an Illumina HiSeq 2500. A second PCR of roughly 7 to 11 cycles was performed with a sample-barcoded 5' primer and a J-beta primer mix. TCRdb took the public reads, trimmed them with fastp at Q25, ran MiXCR for clone calling and kept in-frame beta chains. Entries are consolidated by CDR3 protein sequence, retaining the most common genes and DNA. This sample is represented by more than 750,000 distinct CDR3 sequences; roughly 29% of them were singletons. The biggest ten clones account for roughly 10% of the sample. The same data also went into a second study, on T cells of mothers and their children.

The sample taken for sequencing was blood. The receptors were sampled from a middle-aged woman in good health.

This clonotype was seen a few times. The V and J genes are TRBV7-2 and TRBJ2-3; TRBD2 matches at 7 bases. J gave up 1 base and V 5 bases, and 6 bases lay outside the gene matches. There are 15 residues in the CDR3. CDR1 is SGHTA, CDR2 FQGNSA, per germline. CDR3 DNA: TGTGCCAGCAGCCTGACTAGCCTAGGCACAGATACGCAGTATTTT. It translates to CASSLTSLGTDTQYF.

This clonotype has more than one count but fewer than ten. The chain employs TRBV7-2 and TRBJ1-2; D is unclear. This CDR3 is built from 16 residues. Trimming took 2 bases from V and 4 from J, leaving 17 bases between them. Germline assignment: CDR1 SGHTA and CDR2 FQGNSA. The CDR3 nucleotides read TGTGCCAGCAGCTTATACGAGACCGCTACTTCCTATGGCTACACCTTC. It encodes CASSLYETATSYGYTF.

The chain has TRBV20-1 and TRBJ2-7; 8 positions match TRBD2. CDR1 DFQATT and CDR2 SNEGSKA come from the germline V gene (reference sequence). CDR3 length: 14 residues. Trimming at V came to 6 bases and at J to 2 bases, leaving 9 bases not matched to a gene. The CDR3 here is CSAQVGGRTYEQYF. The CDR3 nucleotides read TGCAGTGCCCAAGTGGGCGGGAGGACCTACGAGCAGTACTTC.

This clonotype was picked up many times. CDR3 bases: TGCGCCAGCAGCTTTGGGCAGGGTACGTACGAGCAGTACTTC. It encodes CASSFGQGTYEQYF. The chain uses TRBV5-1 and TRBJ2-7, with D perhaps matching TRBD1 (5 bases). Trimming took 2 bases from V and 4 from J, leaving 13 bases between them. The germline V gene encodes CDR1 SGHRS and CDR2 YFSETQ. CDR3 length: 14 residues.

This clonotype was counted at least ten times. The chain links TRBV29-1 to TRBJ2-7, with 9 bases lining up with TRBD2. Germline V gene sequence: CDR1 SQVTM, CDR2 ANQGSEA. The J segment lost 2 bases and the V segment lost 4 bases, leaving 18 bases of the junction unmatched. This CDR3 region has 18 residues. CDR3 nucleotides: TGCAGCGTTGGTGGTGTGGGATTTAGCGGGGGCGATACCTACGAGCAGTACTTC. This sequence encodes CSVGGVGFSGGDTYEQYF.

This clonotype showed up just a few times. The CDR3 loop is CASRAPGRRPSTDTQYF. The CDR3 DNA is TGTGCCAGCAGGGCGCCCGGCAGGCGACCTAGCACAGATACGCAGTATTTT. The chain joins TRBV11-2 to TRBJ2-3; no definite D call. CDR1 and CDR2 from the germline V gene are SGHAT and FQNNGV. The V end was cut by 6 bases, the J end by 0 bases, with 19 bases between. CDR3 length: 17 residues.

The chain has TRBV20-1 and TRBJ2-3; 12 bases match TRBD2. Germline V lookup: CDR1 DFQATT, CDR2 SNEGSKA (reference sequence). The CDR3 length is 15 residues. J gave up 1 base and V 4 bases, and 3 bases lay outside the gene matches. CDR3 sequence (DNA): TGCAGTGCTACTAGCGGGGGGGACCGCACAGATACGCAGTATTTT. This encodes CSATSGGDRTDTQYF.

This clonotype was detected many times. The genes are TRBV30 and TRBJ2-5, with 8 positions matching TRBD1. J was trimmed by 5 bases and V by 1 base; bases with no gene match: 12. CDR1 GTSNPN and CDR2 SVGIG come from the germline V gene (reference sequence). This CDR3 spans 16 amino acids. CDR3 nucleotides: TGTGCCTGGAGTGGCGTGACAGGGGTTGTGTGGGAGACCCAGTACTTC. It codes for CAWSGVTGVVWETQYF.